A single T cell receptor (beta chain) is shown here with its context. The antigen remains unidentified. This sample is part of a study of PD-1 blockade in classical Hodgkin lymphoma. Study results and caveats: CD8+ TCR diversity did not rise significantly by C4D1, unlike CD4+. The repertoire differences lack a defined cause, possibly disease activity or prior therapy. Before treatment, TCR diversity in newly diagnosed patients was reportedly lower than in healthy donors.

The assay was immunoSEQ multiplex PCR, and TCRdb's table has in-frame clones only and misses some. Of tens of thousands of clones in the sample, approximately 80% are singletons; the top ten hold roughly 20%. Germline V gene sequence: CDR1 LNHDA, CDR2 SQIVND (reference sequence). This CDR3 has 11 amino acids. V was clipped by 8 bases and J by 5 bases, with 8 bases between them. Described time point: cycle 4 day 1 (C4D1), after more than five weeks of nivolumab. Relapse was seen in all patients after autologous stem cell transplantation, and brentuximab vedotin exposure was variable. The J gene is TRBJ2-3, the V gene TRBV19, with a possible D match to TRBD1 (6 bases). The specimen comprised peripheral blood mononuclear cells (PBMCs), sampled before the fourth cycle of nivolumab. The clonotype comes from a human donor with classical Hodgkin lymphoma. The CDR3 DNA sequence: TGTGCCAGTCTAGGGGGAGATACGCAGTATTTT. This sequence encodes CASLGGDTQYF.